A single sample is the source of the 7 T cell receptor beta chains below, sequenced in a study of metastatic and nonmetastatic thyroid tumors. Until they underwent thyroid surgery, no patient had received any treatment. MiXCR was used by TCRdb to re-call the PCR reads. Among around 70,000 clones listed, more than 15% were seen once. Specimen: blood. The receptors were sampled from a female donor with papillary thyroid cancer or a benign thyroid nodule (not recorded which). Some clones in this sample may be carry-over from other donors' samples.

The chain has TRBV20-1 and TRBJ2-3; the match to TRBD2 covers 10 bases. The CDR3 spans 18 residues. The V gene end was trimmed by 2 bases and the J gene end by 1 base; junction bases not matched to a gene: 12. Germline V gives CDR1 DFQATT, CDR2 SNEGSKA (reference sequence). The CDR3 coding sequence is TGCAGTGCTAGACCTCTAGCGGGAGTGTATCCCCGCACAGATACGCAGTATTTT. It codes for CSARPLAGVYPRTDTQYF.

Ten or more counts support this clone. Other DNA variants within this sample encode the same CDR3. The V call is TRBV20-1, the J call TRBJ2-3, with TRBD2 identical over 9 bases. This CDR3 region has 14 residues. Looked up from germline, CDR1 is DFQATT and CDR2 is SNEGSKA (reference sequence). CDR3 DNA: TGCGGAGGCGGTCCAGCGGGAGGACCAGATACGCAGTATTTT. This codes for CGGGPAGGPDTQYF.

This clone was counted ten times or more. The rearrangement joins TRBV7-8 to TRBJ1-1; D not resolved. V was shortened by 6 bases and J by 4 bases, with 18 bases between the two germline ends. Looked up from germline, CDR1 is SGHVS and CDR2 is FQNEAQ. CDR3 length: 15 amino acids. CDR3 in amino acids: CASRPYLGIATEAFF. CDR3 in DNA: TGTGCCAGCAGACCGTATCTGGGCATAGCCACTGAAGCTTTCTTT.

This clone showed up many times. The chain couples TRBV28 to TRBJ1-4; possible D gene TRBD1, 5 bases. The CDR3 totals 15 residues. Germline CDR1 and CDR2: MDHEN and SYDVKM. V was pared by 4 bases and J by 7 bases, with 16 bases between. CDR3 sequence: CASSSAREIGEKLFF. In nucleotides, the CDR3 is TGTGCCAGCAGTTCCGCCAGGGAGATTGGTGAAAAACTGTTTTTT.

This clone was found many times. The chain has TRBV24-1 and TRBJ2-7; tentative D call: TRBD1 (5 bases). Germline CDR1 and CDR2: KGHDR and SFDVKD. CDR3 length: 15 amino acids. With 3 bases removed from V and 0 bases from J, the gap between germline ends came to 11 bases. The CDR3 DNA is TGTGCCACCAGTGATAGTCAGGGAAGCTCCTACGAGCAGTACTTC. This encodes CATSDSQGSSYEQYF.

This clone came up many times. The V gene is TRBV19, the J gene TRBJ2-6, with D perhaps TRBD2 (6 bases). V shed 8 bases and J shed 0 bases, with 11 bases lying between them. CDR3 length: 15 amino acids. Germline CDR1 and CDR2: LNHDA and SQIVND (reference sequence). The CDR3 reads CASGDSDSGANVLTF. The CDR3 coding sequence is TGTGCCAGTGGGGACTCCGACTCTGGGGCCAACGTCCTGACTTTC.

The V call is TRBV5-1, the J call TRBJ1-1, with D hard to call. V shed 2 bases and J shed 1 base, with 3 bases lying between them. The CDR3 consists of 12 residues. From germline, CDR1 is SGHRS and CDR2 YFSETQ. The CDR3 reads CASSFRNTEAFF. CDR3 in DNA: TGCGCCAGCAGCTTCAGGAACACTGAAGCTTTCTTT.